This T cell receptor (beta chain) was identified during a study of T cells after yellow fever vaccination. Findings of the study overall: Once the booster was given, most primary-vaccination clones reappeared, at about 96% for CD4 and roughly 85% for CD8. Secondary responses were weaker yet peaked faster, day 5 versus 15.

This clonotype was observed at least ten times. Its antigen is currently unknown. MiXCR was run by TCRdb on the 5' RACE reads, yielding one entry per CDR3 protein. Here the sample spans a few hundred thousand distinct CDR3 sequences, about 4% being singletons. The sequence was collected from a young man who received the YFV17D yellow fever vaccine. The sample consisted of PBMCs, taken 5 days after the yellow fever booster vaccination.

CDR3 amino acids: CASRGTGDGYTF. The CDR3 nucleotides read TGTGCCAGCAGGGGGACAGGTGATGGCTACACCTTC. The V gene is TRBV2, the J gene TRBJ1-2; 8 bases fit TRBD1. The CDR3 is 12 residues long. Germline CDR1 and CDR2: SNHLY and FYNNEI. V gave up 6 bases and J gave up 6 bases; unmatched junction bases: 3.